This is a list of T cell receptor beta chains from one sample in a study of T-cell reconstitution after alpha-beta-depleted transplantation in children. One entry per CDR3 protein results from TCRdb running MiXCR on the PCR reads. The sample lists approximately 500,000 distinct CDR3 sequences; roughly 10% were seen once. The sequencing used PBMCs, collected before TCRalphabeta/CD19-depleted stem cell transplant. These receptors were obtained from a child aged 2 to 9 with inherited bone marrow failure, due to receive a stem cell transplant. CDR3s include the opening cysteine and the closing phenylalanine or tryptophan. The D gene is left open where the match is weak. The size of a clone is reported for some rows only, either as once, few or many, or as a class for expanded clones.

j_gene: TRBJ1-1; v_gene: TRBV11-1; abundance: many; d_gene: NA; CDR3aa: CASSLVWRTGVVNTEAFF; CDR3nt: TGTGCCAGCAGCTTAGTCTGGCGGACCGGGGTAGTGAACACTGAAGCTTTCTTT
j_gene: TRBJ2-7; v_gene: TRBV23-1; abundance: few; d_gene: NA; CDR3aa: CASSRIPPKRAYEQYF; CDR3nt: TGCGCCAGCAGCCGAATCCCACCCAAGCGGGCCTACGAGCAGTACTTC
j_gene: TRBJ2-5; v_gene: TRBV5-6; abundance: many; d_gene: TRBD1; CDR3aa: CASSLPRGQETQYF; CDR3nt: TGTGCCAGCAGCTTACCCAGGGGGCAAGAGACCCAGTACTTC
j_gene: TRBJ1-3; v_gene: TRBV12-3/TRBV12-4; abundance: many; d_gene: NA; CDR3aa: CASSPQGLSGNTIYF; CDR3nt: TGTGCCAGCAGCCCCCAGGGTCTCTCTGGAAACACCATATATTTT
j_gene: TRBJ2-2; v_gene: TRBV27; abundance: few; d_gene: TRBD1; CDR3aa: CASSPRQGSGELFF; CDR3nt: TGTGCCAGCAGTCCCCGACAGGGGAGCGGGGAGCTGTTTTTT
j_gene: TRBJ1-1; v_gene: TRBV29-1; abundance: many; d_gene: NA; CDR3aa: CSGLGHPMNTEAFF; CDR3nt: TGCAGCGGACTTGGGCACCCCATGAACACTGAAGCTTTCTTT
j_gene: TRBJ1-1; v_gene: TRBV19; abundance: NA; d_gene: NA; CDR3aa: CASSVWDGGNTEAFF; CDR3nt: TGTGCCAGTAGTGTCTGGGACGGAGGGAACACTGAAGCTTTCTTT
j_gene: TRBJ2-5; v_gene: TRBV12-3/TRBV12-4; abundance: many; d_gene: NA; CDR3aa: CASSPRDVQETQYF; CDR3nt: TGTGCCAGCAGTCCCCGGGACGTCCAAGAGACCCAGTACTTC
j_gene: TRBJ2-2; v_gene: TRBV4-2; abundance: many; d_gene: TRBD1; CDR3aa: CASSQGTGNTGELFF; CDR3nt: TGTGCCAGCAGCCAAGGGACAGGGAACACCGGGGAGCTGTTTTTT
j_gene: TRBJ2-5; v_gene: TRBV2; abundance: many; d_gene: TRBD2; CDR3aa: CASSGLAGNQETQYF; CDR3nt: TGTGCCAGCAGTGGACTAGCGGGCAACCAAGAGACCCAGTACTTC
j_gene: TRBJ2-5; v_gene: TRBV5-1; abundance: many; d_gene: TRBD2; CDR3aa: CASSQGLAEETQYF; CDR3nt: TGCGCCAGCAGCCAGGGACTAGCGGAAGAGACCCAGTACTTC
j_gene: TRBJ2-1; v_gene: TRBV20-1; abundance: many; d_gene: TRBD2; CDR3aa: CSASKPGLAAGYNEQFF; CDR3nt: TGCAGTGCTAGTAAACCGGGACTAGCGGCGGGTTACAATGAGCAGTTCTTC
j_gene: TRBJ2-1; v_gene: TRBV12-3/TRBV12-4; abundance: few; d_gene: NA; CDR3aa: CASSSGGPTYNEQFF; CDR3nt: TGTGCCAGCAGTTCCGGGGGCCCGACTTACAATGAGCAGTTCTTC
j_gene: TRBJ2-1; v_gene: TRBV24-1; abundance: many; d_gene: NA; CDR3aa: CATSGPPLGNEQFF; CDR3nt: TGTGCCACCAGTGGACCCCCCTTGGGGAATGAGCAGTTCTTC
j_gene: TRBJ2-1; v_gene: TRBV4-3; abundance: few; d_gene: NA; CDR3aa: CASSHTPSGDEQFF; CDR3nt: TGCGCCAGCAGCCACACCCCATCCGGGGATGAGCAGTTCTTC
j_gene: TRBJ2-7; v_gene: TRBV5-1; abundance: NA; d_gene: NA; CDR3aa: CASSLEGPPSEQYF; CDR3nt: TGCGCCAGCAGCTTGGAGGGACCCCCAAGCGAGCAGTACTTC
j_gene: TRBJ1-5; v_gene: TRBV12-3/TRBV12-4; abundance: few; d_gene: NA; CDR3aa: CASSFERGDQPQHF; CDR3nt: TGTGCCAGCAGTTTTGAGAGGGGAGATCAGCCCCAGCATTTT
j_gene: TRBJ2-7; v_gene: TRBV5-1; abundance: few; d_gene: NA; CDR3aa: CASSLGPTNSYEQYF; CDR3nt: TGCGCCAGCAGCTTGGGACCGACGAACTCCTACGAGCAGTACTTC
j_gene: TRBJ2-7; v_gene: TRBV19; abundance: few; d_gene: TRBD2; CDR3aa: CASSTLPVAGGPGEQYF; CDR3nt: TGTGCCAGTAGCACCCTCCCCGTAGCGGGAGGGCCGGGAGAGCAGTACTTC
j_gene: TRBJ1-5; v_gene: TRBV9; abundance: many; d_gene: NA; CDR3aa: CASSVDPEAPQHF; CDR3nt: TGTGCCAGCAGCGTAGATCCAGAAGCGCCCCAGCATTTT
j_gene: TRBJ2-1; v_gene: TRBV4-2; abundance: NA; d_gene: NA; CDR3aa: CASSKPGLTYNEQFF; CDR3nt: TGTGCCAGCAGCAAGCCGGGACTCACATACAATGAGCAGTTCTTC
j_gene: TRBJ2-1; v_gene: TRBV19; abundance: NA; d_gene: NA; CDR3aa: CASSTDGGSYNEQFF; CDR3nt: TGTGCCAGTAGTACCGACGGGGGATCTTACAATGAGCAGTTCTTC
j_gene: TRBJ2-3; v_gene: TRBV7-2; abundance: many; d_gene: NA; CDR3aa: CASEGLKAPDTQYF; CDR3nt: TGTGCCAGCGAGGGCCTTAAGGCCCCAGATACGCAGTATTTT
j_gene: TRBJ2-3; v_gene: TRBV9; abundance: many; d_gene: NA; CDR3aa: CASSSSGTQYF; CDR3nt: TGTGCCAGCAGCTCCTCCGGGACGCAGTATTTT
j_gene: TRBJ2-5; v_gene: TRBV11-2; abundance: many; d_gene: NA; CDR3aa: CASSLERLSKETQYF; CDR3nt: TGTGCCAGCAGCTTAGAAAGGCTATCTAAGGAGACCCAGTACTTC
j_gene: TRBJ1-2; v_gene: TRBV29-1; abundance: many; d_gene: TRBD1; CDR3aa: CSVDRGTDYGYTF; CDR3nt: TGCAGCGTCGACAGGGGGACGGACTATGGCTACACCTTC
j_gene: TRBJ2-5; v_gene: TRBV7-9; abundance: many; d_gene: NA; CDR3aa: CASSLGLAQLYQETQYF; CDR3nt: TGTGCCAGCAGCTTAGGATTAGCTCAACTTTACCAAGAGACCCAGTACTTC
j_gene: TRBJ2-7; v_gene: TRBV6-2/TRBV6-3; abundance: many; d_gene: TRBD1; CDR3aa: CASSNGDSQTYEQYF; CDR3nt: TGTGCCAGCAGTAATGGGGACAGTCAGACCTACGAGCAGTACTTC
j_gene: TRBJ1-4; v_gene: TRBV27; abundance: many; d_gene: NA; CDR3aa: CASSLDREKLFF; CDR3nt: TGTGCCAGCAGTTTAGATCGTGAAAAACTGTTTTTT
j_gene: TRBJ1-1; v_gene: TRBV25-1; abundance: many; d_gene: NA; CDR3aa: CASSSPSGHNTEAFF; CDR3nt: TGTGCCAGCAGTTCACCATCGGGCCACAACACTGAAGCTTTCTTT
j_gene: TRBJ1-2; v_gene: TRBV21-1; abundance: few; d_gene: NA; CDR3aa: CASSKARSQGAYYGYTF; CDR3nt: TGTGCCAGCAGCAAAGCTAGGTCACAGGGGGCGTATTATGGCTACACCTTC
j_gene: TRBJ1-4; v_gene: TRBV5-4; abundance: once; d_gene: NA; CDR3aa: CASTDGQSTNEKLFF; CDR3nt: TGTGCCAGCACCGACGGACAGTCAACTAATGAAAAACTGTTTTTT
j_gene: TRBJ2-1; v_gene: TRBV6-5; abundance: NA; d_gene: NA; CDR3aa: CASSYSSRARNEQFF; CDR3nt: TGTGCCAGCAGTTACTCGAGCAGGGCACGCAATGAGCAGTTCTTC
j_gene: TRBJ2-3; v_gene: TRBV4-3; abundance: many; d_gene: TRBD2; CDR3aa: CASSQDSTAGATDTQYF; CDR3nt: TGCGCCAGCAGCCAAGATTCTACAGCGGGAGCCACAGATACGCAGTATTTT
j_gene: TRBJ2-7; v_gene: TRBV27; abundance: many; d_gene: NA; CDR3aa: CASRDRNSYEQYF; CDR3nt: TGTGCCAGCAGAGACAGGAATTCCTACGAGCAGTACTTC
j_gene: TRBJ2-2; v_gene: TRBV5-1; abundance: many; d_gene: NA; CDR3aa: CASSSDTGELFF; CDR3nt: TGCGCCAGCAGCTCGGACACCGGGGAGCTGTTTTTT
j_gene: TRBJ2-7; v_gene: TRBV12-3/TRBV12-4; abundance: many; d_gene: TRBD2; CDR3aa: CASSLGGELYEQYF; CDR3nt: TGTGCCAGCAGTTTGGGGGGGGAGTTGTACGAGCAGTACTTC
j_gene: TRBJ2-3; v_gene: TRBV20-1; abundance: many; d_gene: NA; CDR3aa: CSAIGRVTDTQYF; CDR3nt: TGCAGTGCTATAGGTCGAGTAACAGATACGCAGTATTTT
j_gene: TRBJ2-5; v_gene: TRBV9; abundance: many; d_gene: NA; CDR3aa: CASSGPGAVETQYF; CDR3nt: TGTGCCAGCAGCGGCCCCGGGGCGGTAGAGACCCAGTACTTC
j_gene: TRBJ2-2; v_gene: TRBV4-2; abundance: many; d_gene: TRBD2; CDR3aa: CASSHRLAGDFTGELFF; CDR3nt: TGTGCCAGCAGCCACCGACTAGCGGGAGATTTTACCGGGGAGCTGTTTTTT
j_gene: TRBJ1-2; v_gene: TRBV28; abundance: many; d_gene: NA; CDR3aa: CASSSSGRANYGYTF; CDR3nt: TGTGCCAGCAGTTCATCGGGGCGTGCTAACTATGGCTACACCTTC
j_gene: TRBJ2-1; v_gene: TRBV19; abundance: many; d_gene: NA; CDR3aa: CASSGLLPSSYNEQFF; CDR3nt: TGTGCCAGTAGTGGCTTACTACCGAGCTCCTACAATGAGCAGTTCTTC
j_gene: TRBJ2-1; v_gene: TRBV19; abundance: NA; d_gene: NA; CDR3aa: CASSGAGQFF; CDR3nt: TGTGCCAGTAGCGGGGCGGGGCAGTTCTTC
j_gene: TRBJ2-1; v_gene: TRBV28; abundance: many; d_gene: NA; CDR3aa: CASSLWGPSSYNEQFF; CDR3nt: TGTGCCAGCAGTTTATGGGGGCCTTCTAGCTACAATGAGCAGTTCTTC
j_gene: TRBJ2-3; v_gene: TRBV20-1; abundance: many; d_gene: TRBD2; CDR3aa: CSARDFSSGNTDTQYF; CDR3nt: TGCAGTGCTAGAGATTTTTCTAGCGGGAACACAGATACGCAGTATTTT
j_gene: TRBJ2-7; v_gene: TRBV29-1; abundance: many; d_gene: TRBD2; CDR3aa: CSVEPRTPLKSERELRGEQYF; CDR3nt: TGCAGCGTTGAACCCAGGACCCCCCTTAAGAGCGAGCGGGAGCTTCGCGGCGAGCAGTACTTC
j_gene: TRBJ2-1; v_gene: TRBV25-1; abundance: many; d_gene: NA; CDR3aa: CASSDPYKSSYNEQFF; CDR3nt: TGTGCCAGCAGTGACCCTTACAAGAGCTCCTACAATGAGCAGTTCTTC